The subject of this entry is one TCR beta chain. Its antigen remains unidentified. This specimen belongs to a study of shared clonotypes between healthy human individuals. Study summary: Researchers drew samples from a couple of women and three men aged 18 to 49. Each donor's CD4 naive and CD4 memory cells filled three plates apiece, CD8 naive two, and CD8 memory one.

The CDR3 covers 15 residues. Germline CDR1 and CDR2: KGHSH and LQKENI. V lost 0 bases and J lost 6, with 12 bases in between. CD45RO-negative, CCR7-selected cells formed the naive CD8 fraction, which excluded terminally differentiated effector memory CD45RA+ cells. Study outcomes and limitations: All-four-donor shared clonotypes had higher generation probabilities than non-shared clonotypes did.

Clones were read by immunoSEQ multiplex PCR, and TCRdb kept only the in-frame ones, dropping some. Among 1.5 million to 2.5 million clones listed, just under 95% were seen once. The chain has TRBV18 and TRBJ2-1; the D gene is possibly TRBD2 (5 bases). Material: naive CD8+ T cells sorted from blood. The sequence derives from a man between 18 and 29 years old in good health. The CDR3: CASSPPTPRGNEQFF. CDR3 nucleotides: TGTGCCAGCTCACCACCTACCCCACGGGGCAATGAGCAGTTCTTC.